Each of the 10 T cell receptor beta chains below was sequenced from the same sample in a study of T-cell memory formation after mild COVID-19. In TCRdb, the 5' RACE reads were re-called with MiXCR into one record per CDR3 protein. This repertoire shows about half a million distinct CDR3 sequences, around a sixth found once; its top ten account for around an eighth. The sequenced sample consisted of PBMCs or a T cell subset sorted from them (not recorded which). The receptors were sampled from an adult woman who had mild COVID-19 (a few samples of this study predate the infection). Cell type and time point are not known.

This clonotype was seen more than once but under ten times. J is TRBJ2-3 and V is TRBV24-1; D is unclear. V dropped 3 bases and J dropped 0 bases, with 12 bases sitting between them. Looked up from germline, CDR1 is KGHDR and CDR2 is SFDVKD. The CDR3 length is 16 residues. The CDR3 DNA follows: TGTGCCACCAGTGATCCTCTATCTCCTAGCACAGATACGCAGTATTTT. It translates to CATSDPLSPSTDTQYF.

Only a few counts were recorded for this clonotype. This sequence joins TRBV18 and TRBJ2-1, with D possibly being TRBD1 (5 bases). With 5 bases removed from V and 0 bases from J, the gap between germline ends came to 17 bases. The CDR3 consists of 17 residues. Germline CDR1 KGHSH, CDR2 LQKENI. DNA of the CDR3: TGTGCCAGCTCAGTTGACAGATTCAACCCCTCCTACAATGAGCAGTTCTTC. This codes for CASSVDRFNPSYNEQFF.

This clonotype was seen ten or more times. The CDR3 coding sequence is TGTGCCAGCAGCTTTGATCCTCGGGGCGAGCAGTACTTC. As protein: CASSFDPRGEQYF. The chain links TRBV7-9 to TRBJ2-7; maybe TRBD2 (5 bases). The germline V gene has CDR1 SEHNR and CDR2 FQNEAQ (reference sequence). This CDR3 spans 13 amino acids. Trimming pared 3 bases from V and 6 bases from J, leaving 12 bases between.

The CDR3 nucleotides are TGTGCCAGCAGCTCATCGGACAATCAGCCCCAGCATTTT. This gives the protein CASSSSDNQPQHF. The chain joins TRBV7-8 to TRBJ1-5; D not certain. The CDR3 length is 13 residues. The V end was cut by 4 bases, the J end by 3 bases, with 7 bases between. CDR1 is SGHVS and CDR2 is FQNEAQ in the germline V gene.

This chain uses TRBV15 with TRBJ2-5; D is tentatively TRBD1 or TRBD2 (6 bases each). Trimming shortened V by 2 bases and J by 5 bases, and 12 bases separated the two germline ends. Germline CDR1 reads LNHNV; CDR2 reads YYDKDF (reference sequence). CDR3 length: 14 amino acids. Here the CDR3 reads CATSRYRAGETQYF. In DNA, the CDR3 is TGTGCCACCAGCAGATACAGGGCGGGGGAGACCCAGTACTTC.

The CDR3 sequence is CASSNSRGANYGYTF. The CDR3 DNA reads as TGTGCCAGCAGCAACTCCAGGGGGGCTAACTATGGCTACACCTTC. The chain employs TRBV7-6 and TRBJ1-2, with 7 positions matching TRBD1. CDR1 is SGHVS, CDR2 FNYEAQ, per germline. The CDR3 sequence is 15 residues long. Unmatched junction bases numbered 6, after V lost 5 bases and J lost 0 bases.

The chain couples TRBV29-1 to TRBJ2-5; D gene uncertain. Germline lookup yields CDR1 SQVTM and CDR2 ANQGSEA. Trimming removed 0 bases from V and 7 bases from J, with 0 bases in between. The CDR3 spans 9 residues. The CDR3 sequence: CSVEETQYF. CDR3 DNA: TGCAGCGTTGAAGAGACCCAGTACTTC.

The chain employs TRBV19 and TRBJ1-1; D is ambiguous. The CDR3 has 15 residues. The V gene lost 2 bases and the J gene lost 0 bases, with 10 bases spanning the gap. Germline V gives CDR1 LNHDA, CDR2 SQIVND (reference sequence). The CDR3 DNA is TGTGCCAGTAGTATAAGTCATTCGGTGAACACTGAAGCTTTCTTT. Its translation is CASSISHSVNTEAFF.

This chain connects TRBV7-2 to TRBJ2-1; a weak D match, TRBD2 (7 bases). This CDR3 comprises 20 residues. Germline-derived CDR1 and CDR2 are SGHTA and FQGNSA. The V end was cut by 1 base, the J end by 5 bases, with 27 bases between. This CDR3 is CASSLVKLIARGGSHNEQFF. DNA for the CDR3: TGTGCCAGCAGCTTAGTCAAGCTCATCGCCAGGGGCGGGAGCCACAATGAGCAGTTCTTC.

CDR3 nucleotide sequence: TGTGCCACCAGCAGAGCCCCGGGACAGGGGATATATGGCTACACCTTC. Translation gives CATSRAPGQGIYGYTF. This chain links TRBV15 with TRBJ1-2, with 10 bases aligning to TRBD1. The CDR3 covers 16 residues. Per the germline V gene, CDR1 is LNHNV and CDR2 is YYDKDF (reference sequence). The V gene end was trimmed by 1 base and the J gene end by 5 bases; junction bases not matched to a gene: 7.